Shown below are 10 T cell receptor beta chains from a single sample sequenced in a study of T-cell reconstitution after alpha-beta-depleted transplantation in children. Unique molecular identifiers were used in preparing the TCRbeta library. One entry per CDR3 protein, called by TCRdb with MiXCR from the PCR reads. The sample records about 500,000 distinct CDR3 sequences, about 30% being singletons. The source material was PBMCs from the stem cell graft donor, sampled from the stem cell graft. The receptors originated from a human donor who donated a stem cell graft to a child with aplastic anemia.

This clonotype has just a few counts. The gene calls are TRBV7-8 and TRBJ2-7; D possibly uses TRBD1 or TRBD2 (6 bases each). The CDR3 spans 13 residues. V was shortened by 4 bases and J by 7 bases, with 14 bases between the two germline ends. Germline CDR1 is SGHVS and CDR2 is FQNEAQ. DNA for the CDR3: TGTGCCAGCAGCTACCCGGGGGCGCGGGAGCAGTACTTC. Translated, it gives CASSYPGAREQYF.

The genes are TRBV20-1 and TRBJ1-5, with a possible D match to TRBD1 (5 bases). Trimming cost V 3 bases and J 1 base, with 7 bases left between them. Germline values: CDR1 DFQATT, CDR2 SNEGSKA (reference sequence). CDR3 length: 13 residues. The CDR3 loop reads CSASRGSNQPQHF. The DNA for the CDR3 is TGCAGTGCTAGTCGGGGGAGCAATCAGCCCCAGCATTTT.

This clonotype appeared a few times. The V and J genes are TRBV24-1 and TRBJ1-5; D may be TRBD1 (5 bases). CDR3 size: 14 residues. Germline-derived CDR1 and CDR2 are KGHDR and SFDVKD. V lost 9 bases to trimming and J lost 2 bases, with 13 bases between them. CDR3 sequence: CATGGSPGNQPQHF. CDR3 nucleotides: TGTGCCACCGGGGGGTCCCCTGGCAATCAGCCCCAGCATTTT.

This clonotype was detected only a few times. The chain couples TRBV27 to TRBJ2-7; D possibly uses TRBD1 or TRBD2 (5 bases each). Germline lookup yields CDR1 MNHEY and CDR2 SMNVEV (reference sequence). The CDR3 is 13 residues long. Trimming removed 5 bases at V and 3 bases at J, with 11 bases between. The CDR3 region is CASSPGTSYEQYV. CDR3 sequence (DNA): TGTGCCAGCAGTCCCGGGACCAGCTACGAGCAGTACGTC.

This chain links TRBV10-3 with TRBJ2-7; D unclear. The CDR3 sequence is 11 residues long. Germline V lookup: CDR1 ENHRY, CDR2 SYGVKD. V lost 0 bases and J lost 5, with 2 bases in between. The CDR3 sequence: CAISESHEQYF. The CDR3 nucleotides read TGTGCCATCAGTGAGTCGCACGAGCAGTACTTC.

The chain joins TRBV11-2 to TRBJ2-1, with TRBD1 matching over 9 bases. Per germline, CDR1 SGHAT and CDR2 FQNNGV. The CDR3 is made up of 15 amino acids. After removal of 2 bases from V and 8 bases from J, the junction contained 7 bases not matched to a gene. CDR3 coding DNA: TGTGCCAGCAGCTTAAGTGGACAGGGGAGAGATGAGCAGTTCTTC. This translates into CASSLSGQGRDEQFF.

V and J are TRBV18 and TRBJ2-7; 7 bases fit TRBD1. With V trimmed by 2 bases and J by 0 bases, 1 base remained unmatched. Germline loops: CDR1 KGHSH, CDR2 LQKENI. CDR3 length equals 14 residues. The CDR3 is CASSPGDSSYEQYF. The CDR3 DNA sequence: TGTGCCAGCTCACCAGGGGACAGCTCCTACGAGCAGTACTTC.

This clonotype has only a few counts. V and J are TRBV29-1 and TRBJ1-5, with TRBD1 matching 7 bases. This CDR3 has 12 amino acids. Germline CDR1 and CDR2: SQVTM and ANQGSEA. V trimming: 7 bases; J trimming: 4 bases; junction bases outside the gene matches: 4. The chain's CDR3 is CSAGTANQPQHF. The CDR3 DNA follows: TGCAGCGCTGGGACAGCAAATCAGCCCCAGCATTTT.

The chain employs TRBV29-1 and TRBJ2-1; 8 bases agree with TRBD2. The germline CDR1 and CDR2 sequences are SQVTM and ANQGSEA. The CDR3 spans 16 residues. V gave up 6 bases and J gave up 2 bases; unmatched junction bases: 12. DNA of the CDR3: TGCAGCGTGGACGTTCGTGGCGGGAGGACCTACAATGAGCAGTTCTTC. It encodes CSVDVRGGRTYNEQFF.

This clonotype was counted only a few times. The rearrangement links TRBV29-1 to TRBJ1-1; 8 bases align to TRBD1. Germline V gene lookup returns CDR1 SQVTM and CDR2 ANQGSEA. The length of the CDR3 is 14 residues. With 5 bases clipped from V and 0 bases from J, the junction kept 5 bases outside the gene matches. This CDR3 is CSVRGQGMNTEAFF. The CDR3 DNA follows: TGCAGCGTTAGAGGACAGGGAATGAACACTGAAGCTTTCTTT.